The present T cell receptor beta chain was sequenced within a study of post-analysis software for immune sequencing data. Study-wide results and caveats: Patients showed TRBV5-6, TRBV5-1 and TRBV20-1 among a handful of TRBV segments more frequent than in controls.

Comment on this clonotype: Its specificity is unknown.

The germline CDR1 and CDR2 sequences are SQVTM and ANQGSEA. With V trimmed by 7 bases and J by 1 base, 4 bases remained unmatched. CDR3 length: 15 residues. Libraries were made from TCR beta cDNA, and they carried unique molecular identifiers. One entry per CDR3 protein, called by TCRdb with MiXCR from the PCR reads. The profile covers approximately 400,000 distinct CDR3 sequences, with approximately 38% appearing a single time and 10% to 15% taken by the ten largest. This TCR came from a girl aged 10-17 years with multiple sclerosis. The specimen sequenced was blood. The rearrangement joins TRBV29-1 to TRBJ2-1, with 13 bases fitting TRBD2. The CDR3 DNA reads as TGCAGCGCTAGACTAGCGGGGGGTTCCTACAATGAGCAGTTCTTC. It encodes CSARLAGGSYNEQFF.